Shown below are 5 T cell receptor beta chains from a single sample sequenced in a study of cytomegalovirus exposure and HLA in healthy donors. PCR primers comprised 60 Vbeta and 13 Jbeta primers. This table comes from immunoSEQ multiplex PCR, and its TCRdb copy is limited to in-frame clones, with some not included. The profile shows about 200,000 clones, 60% to 80% of them singletons. Sequencing was carried out using PBMCs. The receptors were gathered from a male donor in good health and CMV-seronegative.

This clone was recorded only once. V usage is TRBV9 and J usage is TRBJ1-4; 7 bases fit TRBD1. J gave up 6 bases and V 5 bases, and 1 base lay outside the gene matches. Germline CDR1 SGDLS, CDR2 YYNGEE. The length of the CDR3 is 12 residues. The DNA of the CDR3 is TGTGCCAGCAGTACAGGGGATGAAAAACTGTTTTTT. This encodes CASSTGDEKLFF.

The chain combines TRBV6-1 with TRBJ2-3, with TRBD1 identical over 7 bases. V dropped 5 bases and J dropped 3; count of bases not matched to a gene: 5. Germline-derived CDR1 and CDR2 are MNHNS and SASEGT. The CDR3 covers 14 residues. CDR3 DNA: TGTGCCAGCAGTAAAGGGGGCGCAACAGATACGCAGTATTTT. Protein product: CASSKGGATDTQYF.

The V gene is TRBV11-3, the J gene TRBJ2-2; 14 bases are shared with TRBD2. The CDR3 is 17 residues long. Germline V gene data show CDR1 as SGHNT and CDR2 as YENEEA. The V segment lost 5 bases and the J segment 7 bases; nucleotides outside the gene matches: 9. CDR3 amino acids: CASSNPGLAGDHGELFF. The CDR3, as DNA: TGTGCCAGCAGCAATCCGGGACTAGCGGGAGATCACGGGGAGCTGTTTTTT.

J is TRBJ2-1 and V is TRBV9; 8 nucleotides match TRBD2. The CDR3 runs 15 residues. The ends lost 4 bases at V and 0 bases at J; junction bases unmatched: 3. Germline CDR1 SGDLS, CDR2 YYNGEE. The CDR3 region has the DNA TGTGCCAGCAGCCCGAGCGGGAGCTCCTACAATGAGCAGTTCTTC. Translating it yields CASSPSGSSYNEQFF. Combining the CDR3 with reference TRBV9 and TRBJ2-1 gives the whole variable domain DSGVTQTPKHLITATGQRVTLRCSPRSGDLSVYWYQQSLDQGLQFLIQYYNGEERAKGNILERFSAQQFPDLHSELNLSSLELGDSALYFCASSPSGSSYNEQFFGPGTRLTVL.

The chain couples TRBV2 to TRBJ2-7; 7 bases align to TRBD1. CDR1 is SNHLY and CDR2 is FYNNEI in the germline V gene. CDR3 length equals 16 residues. V was clipped by 6 bases and J by 6 bases; unmatched bases: 17. The CDR3 protein is CASRLPGQANLGEQYF. Written as DNA, the CDR3 is TGTGCCAGCAGACTTCCCGGACAGGCTAATTTGGGCGAGCAGTACTTC.